This T cell receptor (beta chain) was sequenced during a study of siplizumab effects on memory and regulatory T cells. Study conclusions and caveats: Significantly reduced by siplizumab was the cumulative frequency of alloreactive sequences, namely those traceable to unstimulated CD4+ memory cells. Reactions containing siplizumab showed mappable alloreactive CD4+ clones averaging approximately 66% Treg-derived, versus around 25% in controls.

The CDR3 is made up of 14 amino acids. Trimming took 5 bases from V and 2 from J, leaving 13 bases between them. Data came from immunoSEQ multiplex PCR; TCRdb stores just in-frame clones and leaves some out. This table holds tens of thousands of clones, approximately 87% found once. With respect to this clone: Its target is unknown.

The source of this sequence is a human donor in good health. Sequencing was performed on memory CD4+ T cells sorted from blood. This chain links TRBV6-7 with TRBJ2-7; D is tentatively TRBD1 or TRBD2 (5 bases each). TRBV6-7 is recorded as an ORF, its role being uncertain. The DNA of the CDR3 is TGTGCCAGCAGTCGACCGGGACCGGCCTACGAGCAGTACTTC. Translating it yields CASSRPGPAYEQYF.